This T cell receptor beta chain derives from a study of shared clonotypes between healthy human individuals. Across several immunoSEQ plates, the genomic DNA of each subset was split evenly. In the original analysis: Junction-only immunoSEQ data arrived without quality scores, meaning filtering differed. Produced via immunoSEQ multiplex PCR; TCRdb's table is partial and in-frame only. V and J calls plus clone size are reproduced from that table; the DNA served to infer D and trimming. In the table there are some 900,000 clones, approximately 80% of which are singletons. The material sequenced was memory CD4+ T cells sorted from blood. Indicated subset: CD45RA-negative fraction. This TCR was sampled from a man aged 18 to 29 in good health.

CDR3: CASSLTPNTEAFF. CDR3 DNA sequence: TGTGCCAGCAGCTTGACGCCCAACACTGAAGCTTTCTTT. This chain connects TRBV7-2 to TRBJ1-1, with D uncertain. This CDR3 is 13 amino acids long. V lost 3 bases to trimming and J lost 2 bases, with 7 bases between them. Germline V CDR1 and CDR2: SGHTA, FQGNSA.